This TCR beta chain was captured in a study of cytomegalovirus exposure and HLA in healthy donors. Study overall: T cells numbering around 190 million yielded approximately 100 million unique TCR beta sequences in an earlier analysis.

Donors sampled were nominally healthy, though unrecorded immune exposures were likely. A multiplex PCR was run with 60 Vbeta primers and 13 Jbeta primers. Clones were read by immunoSEQ multiplex PCR, and TCRdb kept only the in-frame ones, dropping some. This sample contains about 200,000 clones. Whole-study results and caveats: According to the study, around 150 TCR beta chains were cytomegalovirus-associated. Productive rates of about 90% or about 30% were seen for most TCR beta V segments in an earlier analysis.

As concerns this clone: Its matching antigen is unknown.

The sequenced material came from PBMCs. The receptor's source is a woman in her 30s in good health and CMV-seropositive.

This CDR3 reads CAWRGQTTGELFF. The CDR3 nucleotides read TGTGCCTGGAGGGGACAGACAACCGGGGAGCTGTTTTTT. V gene TRBV30 combines with J gene TRBJ2-2, with 7 nucleotides matching TRBD1. The V gene end was trimmed by 3 bases and the J gene end by 5 bases; junction bases not matched to a gene: 3. The CDR3 spans 13 residues. Germline CDR1 is GTSNPN and CDR2 is SVGIG (reference sequence).